The clone carrying this T cell receptor (beta chain) has a single count. Its antigen is currently unknown. Researchers partitioned CD4+ cells into CD45RA+ naive and CD45RA-negative memory subsets. The CDR3 is 16 residues long. The germline CDR1 and CDR2 sequences are SGHDT and YYEEEE. V lost 4 bases to trimming and J lost 2 bases, with 17 bases between them. Sorted-subset replicate PCR reactions contained roughly 200 ng DNA, corresponding to about 30,000 T cell genomes. Measured with immunoSEQ multiplex PCR; TCRdb has only the in-frame clones, and not every one. The sample shows around 2.5 million clones, roughly 93% of them seen only once. This sample is part of a study of shared clonotypes between healthy human individuals. Study-wide context: With ages of 18 to 49, the donors were two women and three men. The study's findings and limits: Shared clonotypes across all four donors exceeded non-shared ones in generation probability.

Sequenced material: naive CD4+ T cells from PBMCs. Specified subset: CD45RA+ positively selected. This sequence originates from a man aged 18 to 35 in good health. Some clones in this sample may be carry-over from other donors' samples. The chain joins TRBV5-6 to TRBJ2-3, with a weak D call TRBD1 (6 bases). The CDR3 here is CASSDTGSEDTDTQYF. DNA of the CDR3: TGTGCCAGCAGCGATACAGGGTCCGAAGACACAGATACGCAGTATTTT.